This T cell receptor beta chain was found in a study of T cells after yellow fever vaccination. The V gene lost 4 bases and the J gene lost 6 bases, with 22 bases spanning the gap. In germline, CDR1 is SEHNR, CDR2 FQNEAQ (reference sequence). This CDR3 is 16 amino acids long. TCRdb recomputed calls from the 5' RACE reads with MiXCR, one row per CDR3 protein. The data show some 400,000 distinct CDR3 sequences, with 15% to 20% seen just once and 18% held by the top ten. The source material was PBMCs, sampled before the yellow fever booster vaccination. The chain is built from TRBV7-9 and TRBJ2-7; D is possibly TRBD1 (5 bases). This TCR derives from a man in his late teens or twenties who received the YFV17D yellow fever vaccine. CDR3 coding DNA: TGTGCCAGCAGCTCATGGAAACGTGCAGGGTCACGCGAGCAGTACGTC. This encodes CASSSWKRAGSREQYV.